These 20 T cell receptor beta chains share one sample of origin, sequenced in a study of Ad26.COV2.S vaccination and SARS-CoV-2 variants. The repertoire was sequenced with immunoSEQ multiplex PCR; TCRdb's copy has only in-frame clones and lacks some. The sample lists roughly 250,000 clones; roughly 89% were seen once. Noted treatment: 15 to 20 received Ad26.COV2.S at low or high dose, single or two shots; roughly 5 received placebo; per-sample allocation not given. Samples came from day 63 after the first vaccine or placebo injection. The starting material was peripheral blood, obtained in a trial of Ad26.COV2.S vaccine versus placebo. Receptors were obtained from a person between 18 and 65 years old who received the Ad26.COV2.S COVID-19 vaccine or a placebo.

The J gene is TRBJ1-3, the V gene TRBV9, with TRBD1 matching 7 bases. CDR1 is SGDLS and CDR2 is YYNGEE in the germline V gene. This CDR3 spans 16 amino acids. V lost 4 bases to trimming and J lost 0 bases; unmatched junction nucleotides: 7. CDR3 coding DNA: TGTGCCAGCAGCTTGGGACAGCCTAGCTCTGGAAACACCATATATTTT. Translated, it gives CASSLGQPSSGNTIYF. Based on the CDR3 plus reference TRBV9 and TRBJ1-3, the full variable domain is DSGVTQTPKHLITATGQRVTLRCSPRSGDLSVYWYQQSLDQGLQFLIQYYNGEERAKGNILERFSAQQFPDLHSELNLSSLELGDSALYFCASSLGQPSSGNTIYFGEGSWLTVV.

The chain carries TRBV4-1 and TRBJ1-2, with D hard to call. This CDR3 region has 14 residues. The germline V gene has CDR1 MGHRA and CDR2 YSYEKL. V lost 1 base to trimming and J lost 4 bases, with 10 bases between them. The CDR3 loop is CASSQGRSLYGYTF. CDR3 DNA sequence: TGCGCCAGCAGCCAAGGACGGTCCCTCTATGGCTACACCTTC.

V is TRBV5-1 and J is TRBJ2-7; TRBD1 matches 7 bases. V dropped 0 bases and J dropped 3; count of bases not matched to a gene: 6. The CDR3 runs to 15 residues. CDR1 SGHRS and CDR2 YFSETQ come from the germline V gene. The CDR3 spells CASSLDGTEGYEQYF. In DNA, the CDR3 is TGCGCCAGCAGCTTGGACGGGACAGAGGGCTACGAGCAGTACTTC.

The J gene is TRBJ2-5, the V gene TRBV7-2; maybe TRBD1 (5 bases). CDR1 and CDR2 (germline): SGHTA, FQGNSA. The CDR3 contains 14 residues. The V and J ends lost 5 bases and 1 base respectively, with 11 bases between them. The DNA for the CDR3 is TGTGCCAGCAGCAAATTCAGGGCCCAAGAGACCCAGTACTTC. Translation gives CASSKFRAQETQYF.

The rearrangement uses TRBV5-1 and TRBJ1-5; 7 nucleotides line up with TRBD1. After removal of 10 bases from V and 6 bases from J, the junction contained 13 bases not matched to a gene. The CDR3 is 14 amino acids. Per germline, CDR1 SGHRS and CDR2 YFSETQ. CDR3 coding DNA: TGCGCCTCTAGTGAGGGGGCAGTTGGTCAGCCCCAGCATTTT. Translation: CASSEGAVGQPQHF.

V usage is TRBV30 and J usage is TRBJ1-2; 9 bases agree with TRBD1. Trimming took 0 bases from V and 3 from J; bases not matched to a gene: 5. The CDR3 length is 15 residues. CDR1 and CDR2 from the germline V gene are GTSNPN and SVGIG (reference sequence). The CDR3 loop reads CAWSVATGGYYGYTF. The DNA for the CDR3 is TGTGCCTGGAGTGTAGCAACAGGGGGCTACTATGGCTACACCTTC.

The chain couples TRBV12-3 or TRBV12-4 to TRBJ1-6; D unresolved. With 3 bases removed from V and 10 bases from J, the gap between germline ends came to 10 bases. The CDR3 has 13 residues. The CDR3 here is CASSFGLYSPLHF. The CDR3 DNA follows: TGTGCCAGCAGTTTCGGTTTATACTCACCCCTCCACTTT.

The chain has TRBV5-1 and TRBJ2-5; 7 bases are shared with TRBD1. The germline V gene has CDR1 SGHRS and CDR2 YFSETQ. V shed 5 bases, J shed 5 bases, and the junction held 9 bases outside the gene matches. The CDR3 is 14 residues long. As DNA, the CDR3 is TGCGCCAGCAGGGGGACAGTGTATGGTGAGACCCAGTACTTC. It is translated as CASRGTVYGETQYF.

The CDR3 region is CASSLDAEGLNTEAFF. In DNA form, the CDR3 reads TGTGCCAGCAGCTTGGATGCGGAGGGGCTGAACACTGAAGCTTTCTTT. The rearrangement joins TRBV5-5 to TRBJ1-1; possibly TRBD1 for D (5 bases). This CDR3 contains 16 residues. Germline CDR1 is SGHKS and CDR2 is YYEKEE (reference sequence). The V end was cut by 0 bases, the J end by 0 bases, with 12 bases between.

The chain recombines TRBV18 with TRBJ1-2; 7 nucleotides match TRBD1. V shed 2 bases, J shed 0 bases, and the junction held 3 bases outside the gene matches. This CDR3 contains 15 residues. Germline V CDR1 and CDR2: KGHSH, LQKENI. CDR3 sequence (DNA): TGTGCCAGCTCACCAGGGACAGAAGCTAACTATGGCTACACCTTC. It encodes CASSPGTEANYGYTF.

This chain connects TRBV7-2 to TRBJ2-2, with D hard to call. The germline CDR1 and CDR2 sequences are SGHTA and FQGNSA. There are 13 residues in the CDR3. V lost 11 bases to trimming and J lost 0 bases, with 10 bases between them. The CDR3 region is CASQTSNTGELFF. The CDR3 coding sequence is TGTGCCTCTCAAACCTCGAACACCGGGGAGCTGTTTTTT.

The chain uses TRBV5-6 and TRBJ1-2, with D unresolved. CDR1 SGHDT and CDR2 YYEEEE come from the germline V gene. The V end was cut by 0 bases, the J end by 2 bases, with 8 bases between. The CDR3 length is 14 residues. This CDR3 is CASSLDSPNYGYTF. The CDR3 nucleotides read TGTGCCAGCAGCTTGGACAGCCCCAACTATGGCTACACCTTC.

The V call is TRBV3-1 (or the pseudogene TRBV3-2), the J call TRBJ2-2; 7 bases align to TRBD2. CDR3 length: 15 residues. Germline V gene lookup returns CDR1 LGHDT and CDR2 YNNKEL (reference sequence). V shed 6 bases, J shed 0 bases, and the junction held 4 bases outside the gene matches. The CDR3 DNA sequence: TGTGCCAGCAGTCCGGGACTATCGAACACCGGGGAGCTGTTTTTT. Translation: CASSPGLSNTGELFF.

This clone was detected only a few times. The J gene is TRBJ1-1, the V gene TRBV6-6; no definite D call. Trimming left V 2 bases short and J 2 bases short, with 6 bases between. The CDR3 is 13 residues long. Germline CDR1 and CDR2: MNHNY and SVGAGI (reference sequence). The CDR3 region is CASSYTTNTEAFF. The CDR3 DNA follows: TGTGCCAGCAGTTACACGACTAACACTGAAGCTTTCTTT.

The rearrangement joins TRBV11-2 to TRBJ2-2; D is unclear. Germline lookup yields CDR1 SGHAT and CDR2 FQNNGV. The CDR3 loop spans 14 amino acids. V lost 5 bases, J lost 1 base, and 8 bases lay in between. CDR3 amino acids: CASSPNLNTGELFF. The CDR3 DNA sequence: TGTGCCAGCAGCCCCAACTTGAACACCGGGGAGCTGTTTTTT.

The chain combines TRBV7-6 with TRBJ2-7; the match to TRBD1 covers 7 bases. V gave up 5 bases and J gave up 3 bases; unmatched junction bases: 4. Germline CDR1 is SGHVS and CDR2 is FNYEAQ. The CDR3 length is 13 residues. CDR3 in amino acids: CASSPTGDYEQYF. Here the CDR3 DNA reads TGTGCCAGCAGCCCAACAGGGGACTACGAGCAGTACTTC.

The rearrangement joins TRBV5-1 to TRBJ2-3; 15 nucleotides align to TRBD2. In germline, CDR1 is SGHRS, CDR2 YFSETQ. The CDR3 spans 17 residues. V gave up 4 bases and J gave up 4 bases; unmatched junction bases: 7. This CDR3 is CASSTRTSGGAADTQYF. The CDR3 bases are TGCGCCAGCAGCACCCGGACTAGCGGGGGGGCCGCAGATACGCAGTATTTT.

The chain recombines TRBV9 with TRBJ2-2; 7 bases are shared with TRBD2. Trimming took 0 bases from V and 4 from J; bases not matched to a gene: 9. In germline, CDR1 is SGDLS, CDR2 YYNGEE. The CDR3 has 17 amino acids. CDR3 DNA sequence: TGTGCCAGCAGCGTAGTCGGGCTAGCGGCTCTCACCGGGGAGCTGTTTTTT. Amino acids: CASSVVGLAALTGELFF.

This chain uses TRBV9 with TRBJ1-5; tentative D call: TRBD1 (5 bases). V lost 0 bases and J lost 10, with 14 bases in between. The CDR3 is made up of 14 amino acids. Germline CDR1 SGDLS, CDR2 YYNGEE. CDR3 protein: CASSVEGLGQPQHF. CDR3 in DNA: TGTGCCAGCAGCGTAGAAGGGCTGGGGCAACCCCAGCATTTT. Drawing the rest from reference TRBV9 and TRBJ1-5, the complete variable domain is DSGVTQTPKHLITATGQRVTLRCSPRSGDLSVYWYQQSLDQGLQFLIQYYNGEERAKGNILERFSAQQFPDLHSELNLSSLELGDSALYFCASSVEGLGQPQHFGDGTRLSIL.

This clone was counted a few times. The chain joins TRBV7-2 to TRBJ2-3; TRBD2 matches at 16 bases. CDR1 SGHTA and CDR2 FQGNSA come from the germline V gene. V lost 5 bases, J lost 6 bases, and 11 bases stayed unmatched. The CDR3 totals 18 residues. The chain's CDR3 is CASSHRGLAGGPIDTQYF. The CDR3 nucleotides are TGTGCCAGCAGCCATAGGGGACTAGCGGGAGGGCCGATCGATACGCAGTATTTT.